The 6 T cell receptor beta chains below come from one sample, sequenced in a study of beta chain features in type 1 diabetes. As every portion of the isolated RNA was reverse transcribed, the sequencing read expressed TCRB transcripts. TCRdb's copy holds only in-frame clones and misses some; the assay was immunoSEQ multiplex PCR. The profile shows over 150,000 clones, 13% of them singletons. The sequencing sample was made of central memory CD4+ T cells from blood. The receptor set was obtained from a woman younger than 30 in good health.

V usage is TRBV4-1 and J usage is TRBJ2-1, with 12 bases identical to TRBD2. The germline CDR1 and CDR2 sequences are MGHRA and YSYEKL. Trimming at V came to 1 base and at J to 8 bases, leaving 9 bases not matched to a gene. The CDR3 runs to 17 residues. This CDR3 is CASSQGPSGRAGDEQFF. CDR3 bases: TGCGCCAGCAGCCAAGGGCCTAGCGGGAGGGCCGGGGATGAGCAGTTCTTC.

This clone was found a few times. The same CDR3 is also encoded by other DNA sequences in this sample. The chain couples TRBV7-2 to TRBJ2-7; 10 bases fit TRBD1. Germline assignment: CDR1 SGHTA and CDR2 FQGNSA. This CDR3 is built from 15 residues. Trimming removed 2 bases from V and 6 bases from J; junction bases left unmatched: 7. CDR3 protein: CASSLSRDRGREQYF. DNA of the CDR3: TGTGCCAGCAGCTTATCCCGGGACAGGGGCCGCGAGCAGTACTTC.

V is TRBV6-5 and J is TRBJ2-3; 10 bases are shared with TRBD1. Germline lookup yields CDR1 MNHEY and CDR2 SVGAGI. The CDR3 is made up of 15 amino acids. Trimming took 6 bases from V and 4 from J; bases not matched to a gene: 7. Here the CDR3 reads CASRPGTGVSDTQYF. In DNA, the CDR3 is TGTGCCAGCAGGCCCGGGACAGGGGTGTCAGATACGCAGTATTTT.

This clone was picked up a small number of times. This rearrangement joins TRBV25-1 to TRBJ1-2, with 9 positions matching TRBD1. The V segment lost 3 bases and the J segment 2 bases; nucleotides outside the gene matches: 4. The CDR3 is 15 amino acids. Germline assignment: CDR1 MGHDK and CDR2 SYGVNS. Here the CDR3 reads CASSDRDRVNYGYTF. The CDR3 coding sequence is TGTGCCAGCAGTGACCGGGACAGGGTGAACTATGGCTACACCTTC.

This clone appeared a few times. The chain is built from TRBV28 and TRBJ2-1; 8 positions match TRBD2. CDR3 length equals 14 residues. Germline-derived CDR1 and CDR2 are MDHEN and SYDVKM. J was trimmed by 9 bases and V by 7 bases; bases with no gene match: 11. The CDR3 region is CASILGLDNGEQFF. The DNA of the CDR3 is TGTGCCAGCATCCTGGGACTAGATAACGGTGAGCAGTTCTTC.

The chain has TRBV4-1 and TRBJ2-2; 7 bases match TRBD1. Germline trimming cut 4 bases from V and 3 bases from J; bases unmatched to any gene: 11. Germline assignment: CDR1 MGHRA and CDR2 YSYEKL. The CDR3 totals 17 residues. CDR3 coding DNA: TGCGCCAGCAGCCGTGCTGTGGCAGGGGGACACACCGGGGAGCTGTTTTTT. Protein sequence: CASSRAVAGGHTGELFF.